This TCR beta chain was observed in a study of OX40 agonist ivuxolimab in advanced cancers. Study summary: An agonistic anti-OX40 (CD134) antibody, ivuxolimab, was used to treat the patients. Patients in the trial were receiving intravenous ivuxolimab every 2 weeks, at doses of 0.01 to 10 mg/kg. Study observations and caveats: The expanded peripheral T cells' antigen specificity was not determined.

Germline V gene lookup returns CDR1 GTSNPN and CDR2 SVGIG (reference sequence). Trimming stripped 2 bases from V and 8 bases from J, with 12 bases between. CDR3 length: 12 residues. This clone was detected a few times. Its antigen is unknown. The protocol was immunoSEQ multiplex PCR, while the TCRdb copy is restricted to in-frame clones and leaves out a portion. Among 90,000 to 150,000 clones listed, 80% to 90% were seen once. The specimen comprised CD4+ or CD8+ T cells sorted from blood, sampled in a trial of the OX40 agonist ivuxolimab. This clonotype was obtained from an adult with an advanced solid tumor such as melanoma, head and neck, liver or kidney cancer. The rearrangement links TRBV30 to TRBJ1-2; the D is unclear. DNA of the CDR3: TGTGCCTGGAGTCCTACACCGGGGGGCTACACCTTC. Protein sequence: CAWSPTPGGYTF.